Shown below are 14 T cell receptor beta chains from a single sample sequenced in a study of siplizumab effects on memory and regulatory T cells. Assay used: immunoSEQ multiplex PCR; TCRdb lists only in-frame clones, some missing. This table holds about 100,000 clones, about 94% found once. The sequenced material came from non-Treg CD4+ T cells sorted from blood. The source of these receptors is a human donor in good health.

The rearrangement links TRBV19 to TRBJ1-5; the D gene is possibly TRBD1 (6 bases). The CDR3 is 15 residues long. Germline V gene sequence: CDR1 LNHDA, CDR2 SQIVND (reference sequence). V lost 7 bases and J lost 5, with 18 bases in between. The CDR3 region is CASMAGTKGDQPQHF. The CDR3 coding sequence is TGTGCCAGTATGGCCGGGACCAAGGGGGATCAGCCCCAGCATTTT.

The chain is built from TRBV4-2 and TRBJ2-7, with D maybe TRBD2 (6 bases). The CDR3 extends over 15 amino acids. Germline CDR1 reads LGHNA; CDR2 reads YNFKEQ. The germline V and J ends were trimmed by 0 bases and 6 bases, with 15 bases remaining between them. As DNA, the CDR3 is TGTGCCAGCAGCCAAGATTTCCGGGGGTTGCCCGAGCAGTACTTC. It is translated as CASSQDFRGLPEQYF.

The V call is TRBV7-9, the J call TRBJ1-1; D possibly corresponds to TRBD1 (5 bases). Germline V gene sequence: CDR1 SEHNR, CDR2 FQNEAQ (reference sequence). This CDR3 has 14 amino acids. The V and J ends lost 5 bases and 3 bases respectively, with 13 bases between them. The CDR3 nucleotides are TGTGCCAGCAGCGTCGGGACCACGGACACTGAAGCTTTCTTT. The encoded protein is CASSVGTTDTEAFF.

The CDR3 is CASSIGLAGGYNEQFF. CDR3 in DNA: TGTGCCAGTAGTATAGGTCTAGCGGGAGGCTACAATGAGCAGTTCTTC. The gene calls are TRBV19 and TRBJ2-1; TRBD2 matches 11 bases. V shed 1 base and J 3 bases; nucleotides not matched to a gene: 2. There are 16 residues in the CDR3. Germline V gives CDR1 LNHDA, CDR2 SQIVND (reference sequence). Combining the CDR3 with reference TRBV19 and TRBJ2-1 gives the whole variable domain DGGITQSPKYLFRKEGQNVTLSCEQNLNHDAMYWYRQDPGQGLRLIYYSQIVNDFQKGDIAEGYSVSREKKESFPLTVTSAQKNPTAFYLCASSIGLAGGYNEQFFGPGTRLTVL.

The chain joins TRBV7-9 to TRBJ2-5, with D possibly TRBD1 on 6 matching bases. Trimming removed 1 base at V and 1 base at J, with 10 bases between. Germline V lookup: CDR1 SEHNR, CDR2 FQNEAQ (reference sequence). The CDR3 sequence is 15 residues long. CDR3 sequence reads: CASSLGTGLQETQYF. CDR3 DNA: TGTGCCAGCAGCTTAGGCACAGGGCTCCAAGAGACCCAGTACTTC.

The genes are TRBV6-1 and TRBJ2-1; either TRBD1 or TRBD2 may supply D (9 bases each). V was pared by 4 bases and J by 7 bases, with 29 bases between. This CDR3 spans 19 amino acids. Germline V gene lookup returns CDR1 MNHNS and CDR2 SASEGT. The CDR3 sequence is CASSAGTGFLSGSLNEQFF. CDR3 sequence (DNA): TGTGCCAGCAGTGCCGGGACAGGGTTCCTTAGCGGGAGTTTGAATGAGCAGTTCTTC.

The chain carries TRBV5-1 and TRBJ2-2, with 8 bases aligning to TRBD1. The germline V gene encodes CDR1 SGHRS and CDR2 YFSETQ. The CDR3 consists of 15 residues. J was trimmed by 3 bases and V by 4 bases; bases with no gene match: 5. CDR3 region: CASSVDRADTGELFF. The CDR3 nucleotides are TGCGCCAGCAGCGTGGACAGGGCGGACACCGGGGAGCTGTTTTTT.

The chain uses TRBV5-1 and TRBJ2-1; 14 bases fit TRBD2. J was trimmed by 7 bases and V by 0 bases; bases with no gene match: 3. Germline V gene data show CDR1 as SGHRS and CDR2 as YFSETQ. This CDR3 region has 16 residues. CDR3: CASSLGGTSGSNEQFF. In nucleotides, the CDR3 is TGCGCCAGCAGCTTGGGGGGGACTAGCGGGAGTAATGAGCAGTTCTTC.

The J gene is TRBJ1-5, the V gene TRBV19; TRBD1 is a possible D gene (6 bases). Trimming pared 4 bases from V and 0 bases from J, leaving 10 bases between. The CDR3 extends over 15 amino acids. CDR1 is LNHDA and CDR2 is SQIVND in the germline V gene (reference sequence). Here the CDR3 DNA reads TGTGCCAGTAGTAGGCAGGGGCATAGCAATCAGCCCCAGCATTTT. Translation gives CASSRQGHSNQPQHF.

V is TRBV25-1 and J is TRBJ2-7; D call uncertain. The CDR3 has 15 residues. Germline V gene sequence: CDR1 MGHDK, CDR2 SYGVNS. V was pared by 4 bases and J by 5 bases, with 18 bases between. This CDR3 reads CASSVLGRSLDEQYF. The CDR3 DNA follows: TGTGCCAGCAGTGTTTTGGGCCGATCGCTGGACGAGCAGTACTTC.

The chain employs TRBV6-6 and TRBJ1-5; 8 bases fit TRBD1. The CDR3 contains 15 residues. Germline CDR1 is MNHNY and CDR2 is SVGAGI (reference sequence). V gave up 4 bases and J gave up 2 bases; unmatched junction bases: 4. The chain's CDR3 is CASSLDRGRNQPQHF. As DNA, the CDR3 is TGTGCCAGCAGTTTAGACAGGGGACGCAATCAGCCCCAGCATTTT.

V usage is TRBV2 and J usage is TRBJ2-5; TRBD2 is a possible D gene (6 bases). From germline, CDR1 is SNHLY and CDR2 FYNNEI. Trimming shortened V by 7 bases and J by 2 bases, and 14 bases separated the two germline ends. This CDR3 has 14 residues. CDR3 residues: CASTTGVLQETQYF. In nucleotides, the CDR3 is TGTGCCAGCACCACGGGGGTACTACAAGAGACCCAGTACTTC.

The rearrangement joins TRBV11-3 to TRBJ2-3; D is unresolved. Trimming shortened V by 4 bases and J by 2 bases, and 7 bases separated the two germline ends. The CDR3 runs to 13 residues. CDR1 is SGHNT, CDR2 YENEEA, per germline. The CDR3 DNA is TGTGCCAGCAGCTCACCAGACACAGATACGCAGTATTTT. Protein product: CASSSPDTDTQYF. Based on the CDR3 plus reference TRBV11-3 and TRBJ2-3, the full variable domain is EAGVVQSPRYKIIEKKQPVAFWCNPISGHNTLYWYLQNLGQGPELLIRYENEEAVDDSQLPKDRFSAERLKGVDSTLKIQPAELGDSAVYLCASSSPDTDTQYFGPGTRLTVL.

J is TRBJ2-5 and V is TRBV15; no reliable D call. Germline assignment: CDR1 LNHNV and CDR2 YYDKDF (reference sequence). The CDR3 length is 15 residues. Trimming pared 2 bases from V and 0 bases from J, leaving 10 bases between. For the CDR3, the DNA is TGTGCCACCAGCAGACCTCACCCCAACCAAGAGACCCAGTACTTC. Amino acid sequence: CATSRPHPNQETQYF.